The T cell receptor beta chain under discussion was sequenced for a study of blood T cell repertoires in COVID-19. Some clones are missing from TCRdb's copy, which holds only in-frame ones; the method was immunoSEQ multiplex PCR. This table holds approximately 280,000 clones, 85% to 90% found once. Germline V CDR1 and CDR2: SGHRS, YFSETQ. Unmatched junction bases numbered 13, after V lost 7 bases and J lost 2 bases. This CDR3 spans 16 amino acids. This sequence joins TRBV5-1 and TRBJ2-7, with 9 bases aligning to TRBD1. The sample taken for sequencing was PBMCs or T cells enriched from blood (not recorded which). The sequence was obtained from a woman under 30 with acute COVID-19. The chain's CDR3 is CASSLNPGTGTYEQYF. DNA for the CDR3: TGCGCCAGCTCCCTCAACCCCGGGACAGGGACCTACGAGCAGTACTTC.